Presented here are 2 T cell receptor beta chains from one specimen sequenced in a study of T cell clones after liver transplantation. TCRdb's copy holds only in-frame clones and misses some; the assay was immunoSEQ multiplex PCR. The data show tens of thousands of clones, 60% to 80% seen once. The specimen was CD4+ T cells from blood, collected at the 22-month timepoint. The source of these receptors is a human patient who received a liver transplant. Some T cells here may be from the graft donor.

This chain uses TRBV2 with TRBJ1-5; D possibly corresponds to TRBD1 (6 bases). Deletions cut 3 bases from V and 4 bases from J, with 7 bases between. Germline V CDR1 and CDR2: SNHLY, FYNNEI. The CDR3 totals 13 residues. The CDR3 loop is CASSDRGNQPQHF. CDR3 DNA: TGTGCCAGCAGTGACAGGGGAAATCAGCCCCAGCATTTT. The variable domain in full, with the rest retrieved from reference TRBV2 and TRBJ1-5, is EPEVTQTPSHQVTQMGQEVILRCVPISNHLYFYWYRQILGQKVEFLVSFYNNEISEKSEIFDDQFSVERPDGSNFTLKIRSTKLEDSAMYFCASSDRGNQPQHFGDGTRLSIL.

This rearrangement joins TRBV28 to TRBJ1-1; 8 positions match TRBD1. The J segment lost 5 bases and the V segment lost 0 bases, leaving 5 bases of the junction unmatched. The CDR3 consists of 15 residues. Germline CDR1 and CDR2: MDHEN and SYDVKM. The CDR3 spells CASSLWSTGETEAFF. CDR3 in DNA: TGTGCCAGCAGTTTATGGTCGACAGGGGAAACTGAAGCTTTCTTT.